Shown below are 32 T cell receptor beta chains from a single sample sequenced in a study of blood T cell repertoires in COVID-19. TCRdb's copy holds only in-frame clones and misses some; the assay was immunoSEQ multiplex PCR. In the table there are approximately 290,000 clones, 75% to 90% of which are singletons. Input material: PBMCs or T cells enriched from blood (not recorded which). The source is a woman in her 30s who had recovered from COVID-19.

The V call is TRBV30, the J call TRBJ1-2, with unresolved D. V was cut by 3 bases and J by 4 bases, with 12 bases left in between. The length of the CDR3 is 13 residues. CDR1 and CDR2 (germline): GTSNPN, SVGIG (reference sequence). Written as DNA, the CDR3 is TGTGCCTGGAGCCAAGGAGGGATCTATGGCTACACCTTC. Amino acids: CAWSQGGIYGYTF.

Written as DNA, the CDR3 is TGTGCCAGAATAGCGGGGGGCTCCAGTCCGGTGATCAATGAGCAGTTCTTC. It codes for CARIAGGSSPVINEQFF. The chain is built from TRBV28 and TRBJ2-1; 10 bases are a match to TRBD2. The CDR3 sequence is 17 residues long. Unmatched junction bases numbered 17, after V lost 9 bases and J lost 6 bases. Germline CDR1 is MDHEN and CDR2 is SYDVKM.

With respect to this clone: Other nucleotide sequences from this sample produce the same CDR3. The chain couples TRBV28 to TRBJ2-7; D gene unclear. Germline V gives CDR1 MDHEN, CDR2 SYDVKM. The CDR3 spans 11 residues. V lost 6 bases and J 2 bases, leaving 5 bases between the germline ends. CDR3 DNA: TGTGCCAGCAGCCCCACCTACGAGCAGTACTTC. Its protein product is CASSPTYEQYF.

This clone was detected once. The chain employs TRBV6-4 and TRBJ1-2; 7 nucleotides line up with TRBD1. Germline loops: CDR1 MRHNA, CDR2 SNTAGT. This CDR3 is 15 amino acids long. Unmatched junction bases numbered 9, after V lost 3 bases and J lost 5 bases. The CDR3 region is CASSEEGANIYGYTF. For the CDR3, the DNA is TGTGCCAGCAGTGAGGAGGGGGCGAACATTTATGGCTACACCTTC.

V usage is TRBV19 and J usage is TRBJ2-1; TRBD2 matches 8 bases. The CDR3 runs to 15 residues. The ends lost 4 bases at V and 7 bases at J; junction bases unmatched: 9. In germline, CDR1 is LNHDA, CDR2 SQIVND (reference sequence). DNA for the CDR3: TGTGCCAGTAGTAGCGACCCGGGAGGGAAGAATGAGCAGTTCTTC. The encoded protein is CASSSDPGGKNEQFF.

The chain employs TRBV20-1 and TRBJ1-5, with D maybe TRBD1 (5 bases). The V gene's germline CDR1 is DFQATT and CDR2 SNEGSKA (reference sequence). This CDR3 spans 14 amino acids. V was shortened by 3 bases and J by 0 bases, with 9 bases between the two germline ends. The CDR3 DNA reads as TGCAGTGCTAGTAGGGGATATAGCAATCAGCCCCAGCATTTT. As protein: CSASRGYSNQPQHF.

This clone has a handful of counts. Written as DNA, the CDR3 is TGTGCCAGCAGCTTCGGGGGGGCGATTTCACCCCTCCACTTT. Protein product: CASSFGGAISPLHF. The chain couples TRBV7-8 to TRBJ1-6; possibly TRBD1 for D (6 bases). The germline V and J ends were trimmed by 3 bases and 9 bases, with 12 bases remaining between them. The CDR3 loop spans 14 amino acids. The V gene's germline CDR1 is SGHVS and CDR2 FQNEAQ.

V is TRBV9 and J is TRBJ2-5; 11 bases map to TRBD2. J gave up 5 bases and V 0 bases, and 15 bases lay outside the gene matches. Germline V CDR1 and CDR2: SGDLS, YYNGEE. This CDR3 is built from 19 residues. The DNA of the CDR3 is TGTGCCAGCAGCGTAGATATGGGTACTAGCGGGAGACTGCAGGAGACCCAGTACTTC. Amino acid sequence: CASSVDMGTSGRLQETQYF.

V usage is TRBV7-3 and J usage is TRBJ2-3, with 7 bases matching TRBD1. The V gene end was trimmed by 5 bases and the J gene end by 2 bases; junction bases not matched to a gene: 4. This CDR3 is built from 14 residues. Germline V CDR1 and CDR2: SGHTA, FQGTGA. CDR3 sequence reads: CASSPDRATDTQYF. CDR3 coding DNA: TGTGCCAGCAGCCCAGACAGGGCCACAGATACGCAGTATTTT.

This chain links TRBV4-1 with TRBJ2-4; 9 bases align to TRBD2. Germline lookup yields CDR1 MGHRA and CDR2 YSYEKL. V was pared by 4 bases and J by 4 bases, with 5 bases of the junction left unmatched. The CDR3 is 15 amino acids. The CDR3 coding sequence is TGCGCCAGCAGCCCGACTCTAGCGGGGAAAAACATTCAGTACTTC. Translation: CASSPTLAGKNIQYF.

This chain links TRBV21-1 with TRBJ1-4; the listed D gene, TRBD1, was not tested against the DNA. TRBV21-1 is given as a pseudogene. The CDR3 loop spans 16 amino acids. The DNA of the CDR3 is TGTGCCAGCAGCAAAATTAGGGGGCAGGGAAAAGAAAAACTGTTTTTT. Amino acids: CASSKIRGQGKEKLFF.

This sequence joins TRBV18 and TRBJ1-5, with unresolved D. Per the germline V gene, CDR1 is KGHSH and CDR2 is LQKENI. This CDR3 comprises 13 residues. Between the trimmed V and J ends, which lost 4 bases and 5 bases, there was a span of 9 bases. The DNA of the CDR3 is TGTGCCAGCTCACAAGACATCGATCAGCCCCAGCATTTT. Translation: CASSQDIDQPQHF.

The chain has TRBV18 and TRBJ1-2; D gene uncertain. Germline CDR1 and CDR2: KGHSH and LQKENI. CDR3 size: 13 residues. V was shortened by 4 bases and J by 1 base, with 7 bases between the two germline ends. The CDR3 loop is CASSRELNYGYTF. CDR3 bases: TGTGCCAGCTCACGAGAGCTTAACTATGGCTACACCTTC.

The CDR3 coding sequence is TGCGCCAGCAGCTTGGCCGATTACAGGGATGGCTACACCTTC. Translating it yields CASSLADYRDGYTF. J is TRBJ1-2 and V is TRBV5-1; TRBD1 might be the D (6 bases). Germline V gene lookup returns CDR1 SGHRS and CDR2 YFSETQ. V shed 0 bases and J shed 6 bases, with 12 bases lying between them. The CDR3 consists of 14 residues.

This chain links TRBV10-3 with TRBJ1-1, with TRBD1 matching over 9 bases. Germline V gives CDR1 ENHRY, CDR2 SYGVKD. There are 15 residues in the CDR3. Losses at the gene ends were 6 bases for V and 1 base for J; bases not matched to a gene: 6. Written as DNA, the CDR3 is TGTGCCATCAGAGGACAGGGGAAGAGGAACACTGAAGCTTTCTTT. It translates to CAIRGQGKRNTEAFF.

The rearrangement links TRBV4-1 to TRBJ2-7; 7 bases are shared with TRBD1. The germline V gene has CDR1 MGHRA and CDR2 YSYEKL. The ends lost 5 bases at V and 7 bases at J; junction bases unmatched: 8. The CDR3 sequence is 13 residues long. The CDR3 reads CASSKGTAGEQYF. CDR3 nucleotides: TGCGCCAGCAGCAAGGGGACAGCTGGTGAGCAGTACTTC.

The chain couples TRBV5-5 to TRBJ2-7; maybe TRBD1 (5 bases). Germline CDR1 SGHKS, CDR2 YYEKEE (reference sequence). V was shortened by 5 bases and J by 0 bases, with 18 bases between the two germline ends. The CDR3 length is 16 residues. The CDR3 protein is CASSPYPQGRSYEQYF. The CDR3 bases are TGTGCCAGCAGTCCTTACCCCCAGGGCCGCTCCTACGAGCAGTACTTC.

The chain uses TRBV5-1 and TRBJ2-7; the match to TRBD2 covers 7 bases. The germline CDR1 and CDR2 sequences are SGHRS and YFSETQ. The CDR3 is 14 residues long. With V trimmed by 5 bases and J by 1 base, 6 bases remained unmatched. The CDR3 region is CASRSERGSYEQYF. DNA of the CDR3: TGCGCCAGCAGGTCTGAGCGGGGATCCTACGAGCAGTACTTC.

CDR3 coding DNA: TGTGCCAGTGGGGGGACCTCGTACGAGCAGTACTTC. Encoded protein: CASGGTSYEQYF. The chain carries TRBV27 and TRBJ2-7; the D gene is possibly TRBD2 (6 bases). The germline V gene encodes CDR1 MNHEY and CDR2 SMNVEV (reference sequence). The CDR3 runs 12 residues. Between the trimmed V and J ends, which lost 9 bases and 4 bases, there was a span of 13 bases.

The chain joins TRBV15 to TRBJ2-3; D is uncertain. Germline V CDR1 and CDR2: LNHNV, YYDKDF (reference sequence). V lost 1 base, J lost 4 bases, and 6 bases lay in between. The CDR3 is made up of 13 amino acids. The CDR3 DNA is TGTGCCACCAGCAGAGCACCGGCAGATACGCAGTATTTT. Amino acid sequence: CATSRAPADTQYF. The entire variable domain, with the rest obtained from reference TRBV15 and TRBJ2-3, is as follows: DAMVIQNPRYQVTQFGKPVTLSCSQTLNHNVMYWYQQKSSQAPKLLFHYYDKDFNNEADTPDNFQSRRPNTSFCFLDIRSPGLGDTAMYLCATSRAPADTQYFGPGTRLTVL.

CDR3 sequence reads: CAWSVPGDTEAFF. The CDR3 DNA reads as TGTGCCTGGAGTGTCCCGGGGGACACTGAAGCTTTCTTT. The chain uses TRBV30 and TRBJ1-1, with D perhaps TRBD1 (5 bases). V lost 0 bases, J lost 3 bases, and 8 bases lay in between. Germline V gene sequence: CDR1 GTSNPN, CDR2 SVGIG (reference sequence). The CDR3 totals 13 residues.

This chain joins TRBV29-1 and TRBJ2-1, with 9 bases identical to TRBD2. The CDR3 covers 13 residues. Trimming removed 0 bases from V and 9 bases from J; junction bases left unmatched: 3. Germline CDR1 reads SQVTM; CDR2 reads ANQGSEA. The CDR3 DNA follows: TGCAGCGTTGAAGACAGGACTAGCGTTGAGCAGTTCTTC. Translation: CSVEDRTSVEQFF.

The chain combines TRBV2 with TRBJ1-1; D unclear. This CDR3 comprises 12 residues. Germline V gene sequence: CDR1 SNHLY, CDR2 FYNNEI. Trimming took 7 bases from V and 5 from J, leaving 11 bases between them. The CDR3 loop is CASTGTGTEAFF. CDR3 DNA sequence: TGTGCCAGCACTGGTACGGGGACTGAAGCTTTCTTT. The entire variable domain, with the rest obtained from reference TRBV2 and TRBJ1-1, is as follows: EPEVTQTPSHQVTQMGQEVILRCVPISNHLYFYWYRQILGQKVEFLVSFYNNEISEKSEIFDDQFSVERPDGSNFTLKIRSTKLEDSAMYFCASTGTGTEAFFGQGTRLTVV.

The J gene is TRBJ1-4, the V gene TRBV7-2, with a weak D call TRBD1 (5 bases). This CDR3 spans 14 amino acids. Germline CDR1 and CDR2: SGHTA and FQGNSA. Trimming removed 4 bases from V and 8 bases from J, with 14 bases in between. The CDR3 nucleotides read TGTGCCAGCAGCTCCTGGACGGGGGTAGAAAAACTGTTTTTT. It is translated as CASSSWTGVEKLFF.

The genes are TRBV6-1 and TRBJ1-1; D not resolved. Germline-derived CDR1 and CDR2 are MNHNS and SASEGT. This CDR3 is built from 15 residues. V lost 1 base and J 1 base, leaving 10 bases between the germline ends. The chain's CDR3 is CASSEVLATNTEAFF. The CDR3 region has the DNA TGTGCCAGCAGTGAAGTGTTGGCCACGAACACTGAAGCTTTCTTT.

CDR3 in amino acids: CASREIATLGGYTF. The CDR3 region has the DNA TGTGCCAGCAGGGAGATCGCTACCTTAGGTGGCTACACCTTC. This rearrangement joins TRBV28 to TRBJ1-2; D unresolved. Trimming shortened V by 6 bases and J by 7 bases, and 18 bases separated the two germline ends. Germline V CDR1 and CDR2: MDHEN, SYDVKM. The CDR3 is made up of 14 amino acids.

This rearrangement joins TRBV29-1 to TRBJ2-7, with no clear D. CDR1 SQVTM and CDR2 ANQGSEA come from the germline V gene. The CDR3 totals 11 residues. V dropped 7 bases and J dropped 11 bases, with 18 bases sitting between them. The CDR3 spells CSGKDTANEYF. As DNA, the CDR3 is TGCAGCGGGAAAGACACGGCAAATGAGTACTTC.

V is TRBV4-1 and J is TRBJ2-1, with a tentative D call TRBD2 (6 bases). Germline V gene sequence: CDR1 MGHRA, CDR2 YSYEKL. CDR3 length equals 18 residues. V was clipped by 0 bases and J by 2 bases, with 17 bases between them. Written as DNA, the CDR3 is TGCGCCAGCAGCCAAGAGGCCCCGGGGGTTGGGGCCTACAATGAGCAGTTCTTC. It codes for CASSQEAPGVGAYNEQFF.

Details on this clone: The same CDR3 also results from other DNA sequences found in this sample. The CDR3 coding sequence is TGTGCCAGCTCACCACGGCCAGGGCAAGAGACCCAGTACTTC. This codes for CASSPRPGQETQYF. The chain is built from TRBV18 and TRBJ2-5; D might be TRBD1 (5 bases). The CDR3 loop spans 14 amino acids. The V gene's germline CDR1 is KGHSH and CDR2 LQKENI. With 1 base removed from V and 2 bases from J, the gap between germline ends came to 8 bases.

This rearrangement joins TRBV7-9 to TRBJ1-2, with D unresolved. Germline V CDR1 and CDR2: SEHNR, FQNEAQ (reference sequence). With 1 base removed from V and 0 bases from J, the gap between germline ends came to 9 bases. The CDR3 contains 15 residues. The CDR3 loop is CASSLGDKPNYGYTF. As DNA, the CDR3 is TGTGCCAGCAGCTTAGGCGACAAGCCTAACTATGGCTACACCTTC.

A single count supports this clone. The CDR3 spells CASSEAAGGNQPQHF. The CDR3 DNA is TGTGCCAGCAGTGAAGCGGCCGGGGGGAATCAGCCCCAGCATTTT. The gene calls are TRBV2 and TRBJ1-5, with TRBD1 as a possible D gene (5 bases). From germline, CDR1 is SNHLY and CDR2 FYNNEI. This CDR3 is built from 15 residues. Trimming removed 0 bases from V and 4 bases from J, with 10 bases in between.

This clone was detected only once. CDR3 DNA sequence: TGTGCCAGCAGTGAAGGTGACACCTACACAGATACGCAGTATTTT. Its protein is CASSEGDTYTDTQYF. This sequence joins TRBV25-1 and TRBJ2-3; the D is unclear. Germline V gives CDR1 MGHDK, CDR2 SYGVNS. Trimming left V 2 bases short and J 2 bases short, with 11 bases between. This CDR3 is 15 amino acids long.